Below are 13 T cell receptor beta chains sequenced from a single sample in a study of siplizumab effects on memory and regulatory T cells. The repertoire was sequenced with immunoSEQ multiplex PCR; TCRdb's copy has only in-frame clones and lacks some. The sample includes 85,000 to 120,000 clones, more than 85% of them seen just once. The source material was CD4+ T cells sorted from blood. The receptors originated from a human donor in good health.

The CDR3 nucleotides read TGTGCCAGCCGTTTGCTAGCGGGCGGCACCGGGGAGCTGTTTTTT. Translated, it gives CASRLLAGGTGELFF. The genes are TRBV2 and TRBJ2-2, with 8 bases identical to TRBD2. The CDR3 runs 15 residues. Losses at the gene ends were 8 bases for V and 4 bases for J; bases not matched to a gene: 9. Germline lookup yields CDR1 SNHLY and CDR2 FYNNEI. Full variable domain (rest looked up from reference TRBV2 and TRBJ2-2): EPEVTQTPSHQVTQMGQEVILRCVPISNHLYFYWYRQILGQKVEFLVSFYNNEISEKSEIFDDQFSVERPDGSNFTLKIRSTKLEDSAMYFCASRLLAGGTGELFFGEGSRLTVL.

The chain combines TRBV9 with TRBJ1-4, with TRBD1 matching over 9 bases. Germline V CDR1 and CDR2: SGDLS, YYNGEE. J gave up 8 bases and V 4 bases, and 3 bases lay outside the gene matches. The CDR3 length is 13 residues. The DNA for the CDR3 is TGTGCCAGCAGCCCCGGGACAGGGGAAAAACTGTTTTTT. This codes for CASSPGTGEKLFF.

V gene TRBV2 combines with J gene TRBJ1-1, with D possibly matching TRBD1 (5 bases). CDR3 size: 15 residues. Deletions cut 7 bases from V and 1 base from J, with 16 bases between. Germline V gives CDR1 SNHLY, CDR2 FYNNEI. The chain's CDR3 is CASNSGTARNTEAFF. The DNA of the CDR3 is TGTGCCAGCAATAGCGGGACGGCACGGAACACTGAAGCTTTCTTT. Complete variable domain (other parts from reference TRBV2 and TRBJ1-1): EPEVTQTPSHQVTQMGQEVILRCVPISNHLYFYWYRQILGQKVEFLVSFYNNEISEKSEIFDDQFSVERPDGSNFTLKIRSTKLEDSAMYFCASNSGTARNTEAFFGQGTRLTVV.

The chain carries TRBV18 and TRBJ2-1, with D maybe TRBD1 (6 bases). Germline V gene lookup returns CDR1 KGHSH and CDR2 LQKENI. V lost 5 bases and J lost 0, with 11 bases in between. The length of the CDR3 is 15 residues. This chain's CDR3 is CASSKTGSSYNEQFF. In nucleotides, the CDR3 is TGTGCCAGCTCAAAGACAGGAAGCTCCTACAATGAGCAGTTCTTC.

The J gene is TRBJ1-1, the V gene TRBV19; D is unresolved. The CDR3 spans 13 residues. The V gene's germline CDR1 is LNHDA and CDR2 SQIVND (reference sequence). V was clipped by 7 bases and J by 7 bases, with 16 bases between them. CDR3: CASTYWAADEAFF. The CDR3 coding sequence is TGTGCCAGTACTTATTGGGCAGCCGATGAAGCTTTCTTT.

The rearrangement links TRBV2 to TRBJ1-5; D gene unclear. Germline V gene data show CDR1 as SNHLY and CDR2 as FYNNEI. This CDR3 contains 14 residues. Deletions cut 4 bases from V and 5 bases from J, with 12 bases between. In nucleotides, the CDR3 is TGTGCCAGCAGTGTCACAAAGAACTATCAGCCCCAGCATTTT. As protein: CASSVTKNYQPQHF.

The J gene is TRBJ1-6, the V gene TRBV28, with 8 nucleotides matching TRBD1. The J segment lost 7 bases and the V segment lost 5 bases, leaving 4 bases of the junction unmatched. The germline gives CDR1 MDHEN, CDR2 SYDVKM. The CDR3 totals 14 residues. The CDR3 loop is CASSARGRNSPLHF. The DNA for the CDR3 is TGTGCCAGCAGTGCCAGGGGGCGGAATTCACCCCTCCACTTT.

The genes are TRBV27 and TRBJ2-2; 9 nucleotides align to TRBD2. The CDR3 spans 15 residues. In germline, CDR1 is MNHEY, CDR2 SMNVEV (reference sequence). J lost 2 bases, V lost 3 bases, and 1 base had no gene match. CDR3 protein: CASSFSGSNTGELFF. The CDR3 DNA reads TGTGCCAGCAGTTTTAGCGGGAGCAACACCGGGGAGCTGTTTTTT.

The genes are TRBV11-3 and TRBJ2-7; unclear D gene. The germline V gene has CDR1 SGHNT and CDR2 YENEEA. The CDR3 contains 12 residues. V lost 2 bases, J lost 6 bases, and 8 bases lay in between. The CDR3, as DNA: TGTGCCAGCAGCTTAAGTTTCGGCGAGCAGTACTTC. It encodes CASSLSFGEQYF.

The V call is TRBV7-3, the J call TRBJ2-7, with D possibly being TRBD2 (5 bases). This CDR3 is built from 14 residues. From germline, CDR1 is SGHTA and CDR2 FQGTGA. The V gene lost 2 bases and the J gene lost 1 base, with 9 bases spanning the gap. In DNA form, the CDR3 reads TGTGCCAGCAGCTTATCGGGCGGGTCCTACGAGCAGTACTTC. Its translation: CASSLSGGSYEQYF. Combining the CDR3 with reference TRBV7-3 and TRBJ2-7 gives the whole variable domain GAGVSQTPSNKVTEKGKYVELRCDPISGHTALYWYRQSLGQGPEFLIYFQGTGAADDSGLPNDRFFAVRPEGSVSTLKIQRTERGDSAVYLCASSLSGGSYEQYFGPGTRLTVT.

The CDR3 is CASSVVNSYGEQFF. The DNA of the CDR3 is TGTGCCAGCAGCGTAGTAAACAGCTATGGGGAGCAGTTCTTC. The chain links TRBV9 to TRBJ2-1, with D unclear. Per germline, CDR1 SGDLS and CDR2 YYNGEE. This CDR3 spans 14 amino acids. The germline V and J ends were trimmed by 0 bases and 10 bases, with 14 bases remaining between them.

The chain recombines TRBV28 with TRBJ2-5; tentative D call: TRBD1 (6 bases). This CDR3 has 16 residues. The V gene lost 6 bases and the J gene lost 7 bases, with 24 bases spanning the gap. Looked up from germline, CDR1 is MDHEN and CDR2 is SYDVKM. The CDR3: CASSRSLGQGWGTQYF. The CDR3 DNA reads TGTGCCAGCAGCCGTTCGTTAGGGCAGGGGTGGGGGACCCAGTACTTC.

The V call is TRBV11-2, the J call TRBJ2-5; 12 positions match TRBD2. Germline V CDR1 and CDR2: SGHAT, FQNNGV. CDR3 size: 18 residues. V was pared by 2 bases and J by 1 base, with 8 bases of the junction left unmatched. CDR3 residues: CASSLTRRLAGVQETQYF. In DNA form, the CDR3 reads TGTGCCAGCAGCTTAACCCGGAGACTAGCGGGAGTCCAAGAGACCCAGTACTTC.